This entry features one TCR beta chain sequence. The antigen remains unidentified. These data originate in a study of CD8 T cells in ankylosing spondylitis. Overall study results and limits: Characteristic, it appeared, of ankylosing spondylitis blood was a TCR beta motif of eight or nine highly homologous variants.

TCRdb reanalysed the 5' RACE reads using MiXCR and keeps one entry per CDR3 protein. Of 150,000 to 200,000 distinct CDR3 sequences detected, 15% to 20% appear once; the ten largest clones hold roughly 4.5%. The CDR3 has 12 residues. V shed 0 bases and J shed 7 bases, with 7 bases lying between them. Germline V gene sequence: CDR1 DFQATT, CDR2 SNEGSKA (reference sequence). The chain has TRBV20-1 and TRBJ2-1; D is ambiguous. The sequenced sample consisted of blood, either unsorted or a sorted T cell fraction (not recorded which). This clonotype was obtained from a male donor under 30 with ankylosing spondylitis or in good health (not recorded which). CDR3 sequence: CSARDTWNEQFF. The CDR3, as DNA: TGCAGTGCTAGAGATACATGGAATGAGCAGTTCTTC.